Presented here are 23 T cell receptor beta chains from one specimen sequenced in a study of CD8+ T cells in alopecia areata. Sequencing relied on a cDNA template that was reverse transcribed from extracted RNA. The repertoire was sequenced with immunoSEQ multiplex PCR; TCRdb's copy has only in-frame clones and lacks some. The sample contains hundreds of thousands of clones, around two fifths of which appear only once. Treatment described: oral pan-JAK inhibitor, 5-10 mg twice daily. Source: CD4+ T cells sorted from blood, taken at roughly week 30, from a patient treated with tofacitinib. These receptors were taken from a human donor with alopecia areata.

The CDR3, as DNA: TGCGCCAGCAGCTTAGGAAGTAAGGGTCTCGAGCAGTACTTC. Translated: CASSLGSKGLEQYF. The V gene is TRBV5-1, the J gene TRBJ2-7; D gene unclear. Trimming removed 2 bases at V and 6 bases at J, with 15 bases between. The CDR3 has 14 amino acids. CDR1 is SGHRS, CDR2 YFSETQ, per germline.

This clone has only a few counts. The chain joins TRBV9 to TRBJ2-1; TRBD2 agrees at 14 bases. In germline, CDR1 is SGDLS, CDR2 YYNGEE. Trimming at V came to 4 bases and at J to 10 bases, leaving 16 bases not matched to a gene. The CDR3 sequence is 18 residues long. The CDR3 protein is CASSSNPGTSGSVREQFF. In DNA, the CDR3 is TGTGCCAGCAGCTCCAACCCCGGGACTAGCGGGAGTGTCCGGGAGCAGTTCTTC.

In this sample, this clone turned up a few times. The V and J genes are TRBV9 and TRBJ1-1; no definite D call. CDR1 is SGDLS, CDR2 YYNGEE, per germline. This CDR3 has 12 residues. The V and J ends lost 3 bases and 1 base respectively, with 4 bases between them. The CDR3 bases are TGTGCCAGCAGCGCCCCGAACACTGAAGCTTTCTTT. Protein sequence: CASSAPNTEAFF.

This clone has just a few counts. V gene TRBV29-1 combines with J gene TRBJ1-1; D is ambiguous. Germline lookup yields CDR1 SQVTM and CDR2 ANQGSEA. CDR3 length equals 15 residues. The V end lost 4 bases, the J end lost 1 base, and 16 bases lay between the germline ends. In nucleotides, the CDR3 is TGCAGCGTTGGACCACTCAGGTTCCAGAACACTGAAGCTTTCTTT. Protein product: CSVGPLRFQNTEAFF.

Many counts were recorded for this clone. V gene TRBV7-8 combines with J gene TRBJ2-7, with D uncertain. Germline V gives CDR1 SGHVS, CDR2 FQNEAQ. V dropped 6 bases and J dropped 0 bases, with 12 bases sitting between them. This CDR3 contains 14 residues. The CDR3 nucleotides read TGTGCCAGCAGTCAAGGAGACTTCTCCTACGAGCAGTACTTC. Encoded protein: CASSQGDFSYEQYF.

The J gene is TRBJ2-7, the V gene TRBV29-1; 10 bases align to TRBD1. Germline CDR1 reads SQVTM; CDR2 reads ANQGSEA. Trimming removed 4 bases from V and 4 bases from J; junction bases left unmatched: 4. This CDR3 contains 13 residues. DNA for the CDR3: TGCAGCGTTGGGCGGGACAGGGGATACGAGCAGTACTTC. Translation: CSVGRDRGYEQYF.

The chain links TRBV11-2 to TRBJ2-3; no reliable D call. The CDR3 totals 15 residues. From germline, CDR1 is SGHAT and CDR2 FQNNGV. Trimming pared 4 bases from V and 1 base from J, leaving 12 bases between. As DNA, the CDR3 is TGTGCCAGCAGCTCCCTTAAGGACCGCACAGATACGCAGTATTTT. Amino acids: CASSSLKDRTDTQYF.

This sequence joins TRBV6-5 and TRBJ1-5; a weak D match, TRBD1 (6 bases). Looked up from germline, CDR1 is MNHEY and CDR2 is SVGAGI. The CDR3 runs to 13 residues. The V end was cut by 6 bases, the J end by 3 bases, with 9 bases between. The CDR3 DNA sequence: TGTGCCAGCAGGAGGGACATCAATCAGCCCCAGCATTTT. This sequence encodes CASRRDINQPQHF.

The genes are TRBV18 and TRBJ2-1; D gene ambiguous. Germline assignment: CDR1 KGHSH and CDR2 LQKENI. The CDR3 extends over 12 amino acids. Trimming took 6 bases from V and 1 from J, leaving 4 bases between them. CDR3 DNA sequence: TGTGCCAGCTCTAAGTCCTACAATGAGCAGTTCTTC. Its translation: CASSKSYNEQFF. Combining the CDR3 with reference TRBV18 and TRBJ2-1 gives the whole variable domain NAGVMQNPRHLVRRRGQEARLRCSPMKGHSHVYWYRQLPEEGLKFMVYLQKENIIDESGMPKERFSAEFPKEGPSILRIQQVVRGDSAAYFCASSKSYNEQFFGPGTRLTVL.

The chain recombines TRBV2 with TRBJ2-3; TRBD2 agrees at 8 bases. Germline V gene data show CDR1 as SNHLY and CDR2 as FYNNEI. The J segment lost 5 bases and the V segment lost 6 bases, leaving 10 bases of the junction unmatched. The CDR3 runs to 15 residues. In DNA, the CDR3 is TGTGCCAGCAGCCCGGCAGCGGGAGCGGGAGATACGCAGTATTTT. Protein sequence: CASSPAAGAGDTQYF.

The chain recombines TRBV19 with TRBJ2-7, with TRBD1 matching 10 bases. The CDR3 has 15 amino acids. Unmatched junction bases numbered 10, after V lost 5 bases and J lost 6 bases. Germline V CDR1 and CDR2: LNHDA, SQIVND (reference sequence). The CDR3 reads CASSQSGTGDCEQYF. The DNA for the CDR3 is TGTGCCAGTAGTCAATCCGGGACAGGGGATTGCGAGCAGTACTTC.

The rearrangement joins TRBV7-9 to TRBJ1-6, with TRBD1 identical over 7 bases. V was clipped by 8 bases and J by 7 bases; unmatched bases: 5. Germline V gene sequence: CDR1 SEHNR, CDR2 FQNEAQ (reference sequence). The CDR3 runs 13 residues. CDR3 in DNA: TGTGCCAGCCAAGGACAGGAGAATTCACCCCTCCACTTT. This encodes CASQGQENSPLHF.

This chain joins TRBV6-6 and TRBJ2-1; 11 positions agree with TRBD2. The CDR3 is 14 residues long. Germline V gene lookup returns CDR1 MNHNY and CDR2 SVGAGI (reference sequence). Losses at the gene ends were 3 bases for V and 9 bases for J; bases not matched to a gene: 4. The CDR3: CASSYGTSGGEQFF. For the CDR3, the DNA is TGTGCCAGCAGTTATGGGACTAGCGGAGGTGAGCAGTTCTTC.

This rearrangement joins TRBV6-5 to TRBJ2-7, with a possible D match to TRBD1 (6 bases). The CDR3 contains 15 residues. CDR1 MNHEY and CDR2 SVGAGI come from the germline V gene. V gave up 2 bases and J gave up 7 bases, with 18 bases separating them. CDR3 amino acids: CASSYAQGNLREQYF. In DNA, the CDR3 is TGTGCCAGCAGTTACGCCCAGGGGAACCTGCGGGAGCAGTACTTC.

The chain combines TRBV7-3 with TRBJ2-7; 9 nucleotides line up with TRBD1. Germline lookup yields CDR1 SGHTA and CDR2 FQGTGA. V shed 2 bases and J 0 bases; nucleotides not matched to a gene: 5. The CDR3 has 16 amino acids. CDR3 in amino acids: CASSLYGTGTSYEQYF. The CDR3 DNA reads as TGTGCCAGCAGCTTATACGGGACAGGGACCTCCTACGAGCAGTACTTC.

A few counts support this clone. The rearrangement joins TRBV25-1 to TRBJ2-3; D not resolved. CDR1 MGHDK and CDR2 SYGVNS come from the germline V gene. This CDR3 region has 17 residues. V dropped 1 base and J dropped 2 bases, with 16 bases sitting between them. CDR3 DNA sequence: TGTGCCAGCAGTGAATCTCTGGGTCAGGAGAACACAGATACGCAGTATTTT. Translating it yields CASSESLGQENTDTQYF.

The chain combines TRBV4-2 with TRBJ2-4; the match to TRBD1 covers 8 bases. The CDR3 covers 13 residues. Germline V gene lookup returns CDR1 LGHNA and CDR2 YNFKEQ. Germline trimming cut 5 bases from V and 6 bases from J; bases unmatched to any gene: 3. CDR3 nucleotides: TGTGCCAGCAGCTTCGACAGGGGAAACATTCAGTACTTC. It translates to CASSFDRGNIQYF.

The chain joins TRBV11-2 to TRBJ1-1, with D tentatively TRBD1 (6 bases). Between the trimmed V and J ends, which lost 5 bases and 3 bases, there was a span of 25 bases. CDR1 is SGHAT and CDR2 is FQNNGV in the germline V gene. The CDR3 contains 18 residues. CDR3 amino acids: CASSPVGLSGRGYTEAFF. The CDR3 nucleotides read TGTGCCAGCAGCCCTGTTGGTCTAAGTGGCAGGGGTTACACTGAAGCTTTCTTT.

The chain uses TRBV6-5 and TRBJ1-6, with 7 bases lining up with TRBD1. The CDR3 has 16 amino acids. The germline V gene has CDR1 MNHEY and CDR2 SVGAGI. After removal of 0 bases from V and 7 bases from J, the junction contained 6 bases not matched to a gene. This CDR3 reads CASSYSTGTVNSPLHF. Here the CDR3 DNA reads TGTGCCAGCAGTTACTCGACGGGGACAGTGAATTCACCCCTCCACTTT.

This clone was found once. V usage is TRBV5-4 and J usage is TRBJ2-7; D unclear. Between the trimmed V and J ends, which lost 0 bases and 1 base, there was a span of 8 bases. The CDR3 is 14 residues long. From germline, CDR1 is SGHNT and CDR2 YYREEE (reference sequence). CDR3 nucleotide sequence: TGTGCCAGCAGCTTGGGTGGACCTTCCTACGAGCAGTACTTC. This sequence encodes CASSLGGPSYEQYF.

This clone was counted only a few times. J is TRBJ1-2 and V is TRBV29-1, with 11 bases identical to TRBD1. Germline trimming cut 5 bases from V and 4 bases from J; bases unmatched to any gene: 6. This CDR3 is 14 amino acids long. Germline V gene data show CDR1 as SQVTM and CDR2 as ANQGSEA. This CDR3 is CSVTGQGGSYGYTF. The DNA for the CDR3 is TGCAGCGTTACGGGACAGGGGGGTTCCTATGGCTACACCTTC.

This sequence joins TRBV18 and TRBJ2-7, with TRBD1 as a possible D gene (6 bases). The germline gives CDR1 KGHSH, CDR2 LQKENI. Deletions cut 6 bases from V and 5 bases from J, with 14 bases between. CDR3 length: 13 amino acids. The chain's CDR3 is CASSLNRDDEQYF. The DNA of the CDR3 is TGTGCCAGCTCTCTCAACAGGGACGACGAGCAGTACTTC.

This clone was picked up a small number of times. J is TRBJ2-7 and V is TRBV5-1; no firm D call. The V gene's germline CDR1 is SGHRS and CDR2 YFSETQ. Trimming took 0 bases from V and 1 from J, leaving 11 bases between them. The CDR3 has 15 residues. The CDR3 here is CASSLGRRISYEQYF. CDR3 DNA sequence: TGCGCCAGCAGCTTGGGGCGGAGAATATCCTACGAGCAGTACTTC.